This T cell receptor (beta chain) is from a study of siplizumab effects on memory and regulatory T cells. This clone was seen only a few times. The antigen is not known. Profiled with immunoSEQ multiplex PCR; TCRdb holds only in-frame clones, not every one. The table includes some 110,000 clones, about 93% detected once. V lost 8 bases, J lost 3 bases, and 3 bases stayed unmatched. Germline V gene lookup returns CDR1 SGHDN and CDR2 FVKESK. The CDR3 is 12 residues long. Whole-study results and caveats: Siplizumab conditions gave an average of almost 70% Treg-derived mappable alloreactive CD4+ clones, versus 25% to 30% for controls. Proof of suppressive function in proliferating Tregs from siplizumab cultures was not established. A minor fraction of alloreactive clones, and no more, mapped to unstimulated subsets. Naive or memory phenotype was unassignable for roughly 75-97% of proliferating CD4+ or CD8+ clones.

V and J are TRBV14 and TRBJ2-7; 8 positions match TRBD1. The origin of this receptor is a human donor in good health. Sequenced material: CD4+ T cells sorted from blood. CDR3 amino acids: CASPGQVYEQYF. Written as DNA, the CDR3 is TGTGCCAGCCCGGGACAGGTCTACGAGCAGTACTTC.